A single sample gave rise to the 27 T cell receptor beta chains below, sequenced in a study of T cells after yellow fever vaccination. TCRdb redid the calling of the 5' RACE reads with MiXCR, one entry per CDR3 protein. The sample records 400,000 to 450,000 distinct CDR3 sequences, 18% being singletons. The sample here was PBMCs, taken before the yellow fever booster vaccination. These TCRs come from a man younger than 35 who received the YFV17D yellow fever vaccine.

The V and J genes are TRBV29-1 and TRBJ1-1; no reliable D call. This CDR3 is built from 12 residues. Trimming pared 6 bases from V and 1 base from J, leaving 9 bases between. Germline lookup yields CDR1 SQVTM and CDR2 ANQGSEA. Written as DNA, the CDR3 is TGCAGCGTGCGGACGGAGAACACTGAAGCTTTCTTT. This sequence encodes CSVRTENTEAFF.

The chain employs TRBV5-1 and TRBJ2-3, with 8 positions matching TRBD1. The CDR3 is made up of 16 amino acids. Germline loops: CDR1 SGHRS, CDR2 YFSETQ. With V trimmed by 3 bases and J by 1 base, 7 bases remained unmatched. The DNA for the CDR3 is TGCGCCAGCAGCTCCGACCTGACAGGGGGCACAGATACGCAGTATTTT. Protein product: CASSSDLTGGTDTQYF.

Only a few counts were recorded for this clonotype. Written as DNA, the CDR3 is TGTGCCAGCAGTTTACTAGCGGGGGGGCGTGAGCAGTACTTC. It specifies CASSLLAGGREQYF. V usage is TRBV12-3 or TRBV12-4 and J usage is TRBJ2-7; 12 positions agree with TRBD2. V shed 2 bases, J shed 7 bases, and the junction held 3 bases outside the gene matches. This CDR3 has 14 residues.

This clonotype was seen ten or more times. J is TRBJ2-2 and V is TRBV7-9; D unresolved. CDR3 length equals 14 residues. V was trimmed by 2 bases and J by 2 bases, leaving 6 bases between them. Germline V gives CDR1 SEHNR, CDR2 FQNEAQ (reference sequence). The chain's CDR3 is CASSLFGNTGELFF. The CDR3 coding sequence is TGTGCCAGCAGCTTATTTGGAAACACCGGGGAGCTGTTTTTT.

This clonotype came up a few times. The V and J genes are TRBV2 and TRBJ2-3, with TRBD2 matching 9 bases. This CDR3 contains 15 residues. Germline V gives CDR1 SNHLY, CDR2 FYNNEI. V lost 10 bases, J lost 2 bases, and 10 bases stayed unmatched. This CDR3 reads CATKSSGAFTDTQYF. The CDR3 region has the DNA TGTGCCACCAAATCTAGCGGGGCCTTCACAGATACGCAGTATTTT.

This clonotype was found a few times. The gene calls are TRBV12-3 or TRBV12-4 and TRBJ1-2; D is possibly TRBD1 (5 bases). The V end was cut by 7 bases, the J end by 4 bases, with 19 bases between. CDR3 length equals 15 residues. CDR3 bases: TGTGCCAGCACCCTCGGGGAGGCCCAGGGCTATGGCTACACCTTC. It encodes CASTLGEAQGYGYTF.

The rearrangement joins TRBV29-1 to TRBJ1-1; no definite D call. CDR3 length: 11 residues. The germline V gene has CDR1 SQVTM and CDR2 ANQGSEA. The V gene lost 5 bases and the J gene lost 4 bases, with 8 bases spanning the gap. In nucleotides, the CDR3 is TGCAGCGTTCTAGTGTTCACTGAAGCTTTCTTT. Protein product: CSVLVFTEAFF. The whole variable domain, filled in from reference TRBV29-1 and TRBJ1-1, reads SAVISQKPSRDICQRGTSLTIQCQVDSQVTMMFWYRQQPGQSLTLIATANQGSEATYESGFVIDKFPISRPNLTFSTLTVSNMSPEDSSIYLCSVLVFTEAFFGQGTRLTVV.

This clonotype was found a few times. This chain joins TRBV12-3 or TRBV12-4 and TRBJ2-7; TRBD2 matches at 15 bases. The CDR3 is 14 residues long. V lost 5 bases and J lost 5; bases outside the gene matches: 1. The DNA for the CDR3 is TGTGCCAGCAGTGGGACTAGCGGGGGGAACGAGCAGTACTTC. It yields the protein CASSGTSGGNEQYF.

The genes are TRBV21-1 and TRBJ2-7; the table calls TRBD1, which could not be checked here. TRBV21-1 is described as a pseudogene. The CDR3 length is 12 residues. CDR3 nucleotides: TGTGCCAGCAGCCCAGGGGGGAGGACAGAGTACGTC. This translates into CASSPGGRTEYV.

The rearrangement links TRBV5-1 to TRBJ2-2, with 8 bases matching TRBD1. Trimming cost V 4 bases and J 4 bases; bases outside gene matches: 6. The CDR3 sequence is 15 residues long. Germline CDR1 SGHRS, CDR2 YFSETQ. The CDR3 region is CASSKDRVGTGELFF. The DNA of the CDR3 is TGCGCCAGCAGCAAGGACAGGGTCGGCACCGGGGAGCTGTTTTTT.

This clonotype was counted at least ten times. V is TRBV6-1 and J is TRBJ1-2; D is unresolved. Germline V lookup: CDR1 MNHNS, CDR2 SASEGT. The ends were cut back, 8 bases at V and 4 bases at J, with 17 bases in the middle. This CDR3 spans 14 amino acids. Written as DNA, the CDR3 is TGTGCCAGCCGCCTCATTACAGCAGTCTATGGCTACACCTTC. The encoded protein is CASRLITAVYGYTF.

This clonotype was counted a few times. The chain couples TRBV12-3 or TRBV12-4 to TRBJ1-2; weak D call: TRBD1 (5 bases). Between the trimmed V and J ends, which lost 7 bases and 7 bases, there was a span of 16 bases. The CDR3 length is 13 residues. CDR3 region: CASTQTAFGGYTF. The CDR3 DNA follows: TGTGCCAGCACCCAGACAGCGTTCGGTGGCTACACCTTC.

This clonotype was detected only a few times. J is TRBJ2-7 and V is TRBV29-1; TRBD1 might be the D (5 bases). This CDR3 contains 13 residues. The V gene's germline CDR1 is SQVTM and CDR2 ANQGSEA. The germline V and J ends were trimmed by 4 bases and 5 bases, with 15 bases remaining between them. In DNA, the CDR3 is TGCAGCGTTGGAGGAGCAGGGAATGACGAGCAGTACTTC. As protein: CSVGGAGNDEQYF.

This CDR3 is CSVATGGEPQHF. The CDR3, as DNA: TGCAGCGTCGCGACAGGGGGCGAGCCCCAGCATTTT. The rearrangement uses TRBV29-1 and TRBJ1-5; 10 bases line up with TRBD1. The CDR3 contains 12 residues. The trim removed 6 bases at V and 8 bases at J, leaving 4 bases unmatched. Per germline, CDR1 SQVTM and CDR2 ANQGSEA. The variable domain in full, with the rest retrieved from reference TRBV29-1 and TRBJ1-5, is SAVISQKPSRDICQRGTSLTIQCQVDSQVTMMFWYRQQPGQSLTLIATANQGSEATYESGFVIDKFPISRPNLTFSTLTVSNMSPEDSSIYLCSVATGGEPQHFGDGTRLSIL.

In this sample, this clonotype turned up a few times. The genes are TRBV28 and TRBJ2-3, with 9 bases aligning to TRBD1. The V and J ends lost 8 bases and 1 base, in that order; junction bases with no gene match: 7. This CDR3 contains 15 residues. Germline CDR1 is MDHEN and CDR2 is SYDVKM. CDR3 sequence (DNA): TGTGCCAGCCAATCACAGGGGGCTGGCACAGATACGCAGTATTTT. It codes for CASQSQGAGTDTQYF. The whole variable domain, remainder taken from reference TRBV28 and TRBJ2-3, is DVKVTQSSRYLVKRTGEKVFLECVQDMDHENMFWYRQDPGLGLRLIYFSYDVKMKEKGDIPEGYSVSREKKERFSLILESASTNQTSMYLCASQSQGAGTDTQYFGPGTRLTVL.

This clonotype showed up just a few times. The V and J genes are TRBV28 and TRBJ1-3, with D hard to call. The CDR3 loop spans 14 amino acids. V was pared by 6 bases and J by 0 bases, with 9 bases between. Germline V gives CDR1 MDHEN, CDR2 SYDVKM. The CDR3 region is CASSPGFSGNTIYF. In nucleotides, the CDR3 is TGTGCCAGCAGCCCGGGGTTCTCTGGAAACACCATATATTTT.

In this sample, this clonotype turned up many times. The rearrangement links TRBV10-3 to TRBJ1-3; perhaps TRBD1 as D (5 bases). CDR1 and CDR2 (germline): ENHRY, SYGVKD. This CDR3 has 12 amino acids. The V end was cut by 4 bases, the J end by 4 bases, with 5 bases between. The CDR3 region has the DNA TGTGCCATCAGTGGACAGGGAAACACCATATATTTT. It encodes CAISGQGNTIYF.

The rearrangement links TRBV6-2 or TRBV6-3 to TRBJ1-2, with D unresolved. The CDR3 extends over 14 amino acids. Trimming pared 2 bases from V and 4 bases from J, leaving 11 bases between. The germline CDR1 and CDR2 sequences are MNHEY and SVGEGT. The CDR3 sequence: CASSYLADLYGYTF. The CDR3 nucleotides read TGTGCCAGCAGTTACCTTGCCGACCTCTATGGCTACACCTTC.

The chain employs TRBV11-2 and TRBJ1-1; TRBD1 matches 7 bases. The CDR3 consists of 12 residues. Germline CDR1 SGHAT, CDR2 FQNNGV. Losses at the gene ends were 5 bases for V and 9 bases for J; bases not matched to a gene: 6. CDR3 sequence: CASSPDRVQAFF. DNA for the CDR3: TGTGCCAGCAGCCCAGACAGGGTACAAGCTTTCTTT.

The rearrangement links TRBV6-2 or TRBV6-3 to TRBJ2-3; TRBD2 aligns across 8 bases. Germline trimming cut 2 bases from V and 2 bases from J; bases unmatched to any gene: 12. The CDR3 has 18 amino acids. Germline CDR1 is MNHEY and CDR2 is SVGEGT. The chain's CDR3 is CASSYPAGRGGLTDTQYF. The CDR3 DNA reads TGTGCCAGCAGTTACCCCGCAGGTCGGGGGGGCCTCACAGATACGCAGTATTTT.

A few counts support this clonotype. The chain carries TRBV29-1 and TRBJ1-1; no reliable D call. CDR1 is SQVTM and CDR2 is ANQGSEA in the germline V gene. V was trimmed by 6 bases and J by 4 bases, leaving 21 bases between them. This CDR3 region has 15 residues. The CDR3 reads CSVLQRGGRSTEAFF. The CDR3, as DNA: TGCAGCGTCCTACAGCGAGGAGGGAGAAGCACTGAAGCTTTCTTT.

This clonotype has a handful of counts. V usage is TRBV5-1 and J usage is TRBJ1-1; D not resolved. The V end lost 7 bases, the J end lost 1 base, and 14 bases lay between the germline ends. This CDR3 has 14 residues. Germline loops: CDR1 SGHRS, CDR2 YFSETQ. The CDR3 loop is CASGRTGPNTEAFF. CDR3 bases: TGCGCCAGCGGACGGACCGGACCGAACACTGAAGCTTTCTTT.

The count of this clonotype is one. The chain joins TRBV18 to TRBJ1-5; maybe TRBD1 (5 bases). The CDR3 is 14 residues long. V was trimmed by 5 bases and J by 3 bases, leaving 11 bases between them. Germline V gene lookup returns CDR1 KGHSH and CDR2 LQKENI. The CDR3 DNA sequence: TGTGCCAGCTCATACGACAGAGTCAATCAGCCCCAGCATTTT. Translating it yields CASSYDRVNQPQHF. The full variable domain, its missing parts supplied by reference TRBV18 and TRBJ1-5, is NAGVMQNPRHLVRRRGQEARLRCSPMKGHSHVYWYRQLPEEGLKFMVYLQKENIIDESGMPKERFSAEFPKEGPSILRIQQVVRGDSAAYFCASSYDRVNQPQHFGDGTRLSIL.

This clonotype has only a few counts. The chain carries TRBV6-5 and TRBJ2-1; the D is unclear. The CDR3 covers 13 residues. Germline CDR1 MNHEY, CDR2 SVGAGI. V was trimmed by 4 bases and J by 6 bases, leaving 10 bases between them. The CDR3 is CASSSEPSNEQFF. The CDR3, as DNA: TGTGCCAGCAGTTCGGAACCATCCAATGAGCAGTTCTTC.

Here the CDR3 DNA reads TGTGCCATCAGTGACCGAGGGAGCAGTTCACCCCTCCACTTT. The encoded protein is CAISDRGSSSPLHF. The V gene is TRBV10-3, the J gene TRBJ1-6; D is ambiguous. Germline V CDR1 and CDR2: ENHRY, SYGVKD. V shed 3 bases and J shed 9 bases, with 12 bases lying between them. This CDR3 spans 14 amino acids.

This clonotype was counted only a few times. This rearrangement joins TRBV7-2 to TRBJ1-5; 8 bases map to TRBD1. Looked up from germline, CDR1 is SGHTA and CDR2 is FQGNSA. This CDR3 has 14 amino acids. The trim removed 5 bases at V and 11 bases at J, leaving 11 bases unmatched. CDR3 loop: CASSTSHQGAAQHF. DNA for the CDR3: TGTGCCAGCAGCACATCCCACCAGGGGGCGGCCCAGCATTTT.

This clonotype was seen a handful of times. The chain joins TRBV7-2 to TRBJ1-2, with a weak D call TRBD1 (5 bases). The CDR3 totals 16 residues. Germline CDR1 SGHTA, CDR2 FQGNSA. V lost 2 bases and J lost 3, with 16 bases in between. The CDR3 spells CASSLQPMPGYYGYTF. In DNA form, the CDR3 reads TGTGCCAGCAGCTTACAACCTATGCCAGGGTACTATGGCTACACCTTC.